These 5 T cell receptor beta chains came from one sample sequenced in a study of Tregs in tolerant kidney transplant recipients. Repertoires were generated with immunoSEQ multiplex PCR, while TCRdb's copy carries only in-frame clones and drops some. The table includes about 240,000 clones, around 82% detected once. Sequenced input: CD4+ T cells from blood. The receptor source for this set is a human donor in good health.

This clone was seen only once. V gene TRBV30 combines with J gene TRBJ1-2; 9 nucleotides align to TRBD1. The V gene's germline CDR1 is GTSNPN and CDR2 SVGIG (reference sequence). This CDR3 comprises 17 residues. The ends lost 4 bases at V and 8 bases at J; junction bases unmatched: 20. The CDR3 reads CAWNSKDRGRVSLGYTF. The CDR3 coding sequence is TGTGCCTGGAACTCTAAGGACAGGGGTCGCGTCTCCCTCGGCTACACCTTC. Full variable domain (missing parts from reference TRBV30 and TRBJ1-2): SQTIHQWPATLVQPVGSPLSLECTVEGTSNPNLYWYRQAAGRGLQLLFYSVGIGQISSEVPQNLSASRPQDRQFILSSKKLLLSDSGFYLCAWNSKDRGRVSLGYTFGSGTRLTVV.

The chain couples TRBV7-9 to TRBJ1-1; perhaps TRBD1 as D (5 bases). The CDR3 is 12 amino acids. The V end was cut by 4 bases, the J end by 11 bases, with 14 bases between. The germline CDR1 and CDR2 sequences are SEHNR and FQNEAQ (reference sequence). CDR3 amino acids: CASSSLGGGAFF. The CDR3 DNA follows: TGTGCCAGCAGCTCCCTCGGGGGGGGTGCTTTCTTT.

DNA of the CDR3: TGTGCCAGCAGCTTATTCCCGGGGGCGGGGGCCCAGTACTTC. Amino acids: CASSLFPGAGAQYF. The chain employs TRBV11-2 and TRBJ2-5; possible D gene TRBD2, 7 bases. Trimming took off 2 bases at V and 9 bases at J, with 16 bases between the two ends. The CDR3 sequence is 14 residues long. CDR1 and CDR2 (germline): SGHAT, FQNNGV.

With regard to this clone: Other DNA sequences from this sample encode an identical CDR3 as well. The chain has TRBV2 and TRBJ1-1; TRBD1 might be the D (5 bases). The germline V and J ends were trimmed by 7 bases and 2 bases, with 11 bases remaining between them. Germline loops: CDR1 SNHLY, CDR2 FYNNEI. The CDR3 runs to 13 residues. The CDR3 sequence: CASTTDRNTEAFF. In DNA form, the CDR3 reads TGTGCCAGCACCACTGACAGAAACACTGAAGCTTTCTTT. The full variable domain, in which reference TRBV2 and TRBJ1-1 provide the parts outside the CDR3, is EPEVTQTPSHQVTQMGQEVILRCVPISNHLYFYWYRQILGQKVEFLVSFYNNEISEKSEIFDDQFSVERPDGSNFTLKIRSTKLEDSAMYFCASTTDRNTEAFFGQGTRLTVV.

The chain links TRBV11-3 to TRBJ2-2; 10 bases map to TRBD2. This CDR3 is built from 15 residues. Germline CDR1 and CDR2: SGHNT and YENEEA. The V and J ends lost 5 bases and 8 bases, in that order; junction bases with no gene match: 8. CDR3 protein: CASSPPASGGGELFF. The CDR3 region has the DNA TGTGCCAGCAGCCCGCCGGCTAGCGGGGGTGGGGAGCTGTTTTTT.